This T cell receptor beta chain originates from a study of technical replicates of blood from several donors. TCRdb's copy holds only in-frame clones and misses some; the assay was immunoSEQ multiplex PCR. The sample has around 50,000 clones, roughly 95% seen once. This CDR3 has 11 amino acids. V and J are TRBV1 and TRBJ1-5; the table names TRBD1, a call not compared with the DNA. TRBV1 is flagged as a pseudogene. Sequencing was carried out using T cells isolated from PBMCs. This sequence originates from a human donor in good health. Written as DNA, the CDR3 is TGCACCAGCAGCCAAGTACATACCCAGCATTTT. Protein sequence: CTSSQVHTQHF.